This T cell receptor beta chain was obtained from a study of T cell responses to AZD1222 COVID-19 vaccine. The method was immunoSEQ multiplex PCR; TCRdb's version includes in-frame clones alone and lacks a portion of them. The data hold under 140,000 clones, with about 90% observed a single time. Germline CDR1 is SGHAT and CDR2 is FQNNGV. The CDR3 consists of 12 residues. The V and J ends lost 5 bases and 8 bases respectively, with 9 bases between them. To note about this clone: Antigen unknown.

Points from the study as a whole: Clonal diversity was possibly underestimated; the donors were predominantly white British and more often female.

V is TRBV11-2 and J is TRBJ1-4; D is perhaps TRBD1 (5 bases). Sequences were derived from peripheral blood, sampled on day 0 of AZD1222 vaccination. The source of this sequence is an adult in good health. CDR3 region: CASSAGREKLFF. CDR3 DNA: TGTGCCAGCAGCGCAGGGCGGGAAAAACTGTTTTTT.